This TCR beta chain was sequenced for a study of technical replicates of blood from several donors (dated by TCRdb to between 2016 and 2019). For this clone: What this receptor recognizes is not known. Base qualities are missing; no much larger clone stands one base away.

According to the germline V gene, CDR1 reads SGDLS and CDR2 reads YYNGEE. V loses 2 bases at its end and J loses 5 bases; junction bases beyond the gene matches: 6. Inclusive of the bounding cysteine and phenylalanine, the CDR3 is 15 residues long. Of the read, only the CDR3 DNA is kept; its 45 bases are in frame from base 1. The library was generated by the immunoSEQ multiplex PCR assay. The clones in this table, taken by TCRdb from immuneACCESS, are in-frame only. Not every clone is retained; where verified, under half of the shortfall comes from an unresolved V gene, and the cause of the rest is unknown. The sample table holds 12,000 or so clones, of which 85% to 95% were seen once. The leading ten clones occupy 6.3% of the sample.

Recombination joined TRBV9 with TRBJ2-1, and TRBD1 aligns with 8 junction nucleotides. The sequence was obtained from a human donor in good health. The sequenced sample was PBMCs. CDR3 region: CASSVGQGAHNEQFF. The nucleotides are TGTGCCAGCAGCGTGGGGCAGGGGGCCCACAATGAGCAGTTCTTC.